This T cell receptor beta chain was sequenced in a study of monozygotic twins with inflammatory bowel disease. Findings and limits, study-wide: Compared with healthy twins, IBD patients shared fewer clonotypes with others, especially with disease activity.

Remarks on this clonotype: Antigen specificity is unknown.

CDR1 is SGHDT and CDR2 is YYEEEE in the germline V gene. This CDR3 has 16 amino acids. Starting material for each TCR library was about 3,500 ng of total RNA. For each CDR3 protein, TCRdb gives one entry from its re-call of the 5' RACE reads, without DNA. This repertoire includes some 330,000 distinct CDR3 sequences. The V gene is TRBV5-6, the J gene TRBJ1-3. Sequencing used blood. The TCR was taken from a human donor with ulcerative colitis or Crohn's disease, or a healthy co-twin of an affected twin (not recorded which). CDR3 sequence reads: CASSFAGRTSGNTIYF.